This T cell receptor beta chain appears in the sequencing data of a study of T cells in Graves' hyperthyroidism and ophthalmopathy. Study-level information: Once the initial diagnosis was made, peripheral blood was obtained before any treatment. Broader study findings: Expanded thyroid clonotypes (above 0.001) were mostly also found in blood.

Germline V CDR1 and CDR2: KGHSH, LQKENI. The CDR3 length is 17 residues. Deletions cut 4 bases from V and 6 bases from J, with 21 bases between. Amplified TCR beta CDR3 regions derived from RNA transcripts. The HTBI primer set served for first-round RT-PCR of the TCR CDR3. A single record per CDR3 protein comes from TCRdb applying MiXCR to the multiplex PCR reads. This sample has 300,000 to 350,000 distinct CDR3 sequences, with 18% found just once. Concerning this clonotype: No antigen is known for it.

Specimen: blood. The V gene is TRBV18, the J gene TRBJ1-4, with a possible D match to TRBD1 (5 bases). The sequence was obtained from a woman between 45 and 65 years old with Graves' hyperthyroidism. CDR3 bases: TGTGCCAGCTCACTTAACCAACACGGGGCGCGGGATGAAAAACTGTTTTTT. Translation: CASSLNQHGARDEKLFF. The full variable domain, in which reference TRBV18 and TRBJ1-4 provide the parts outside the CDR3, is NAGVMQNPRHLVRRRGQEARLRCSPMKGHSHVYWYRQLPEEGLKFMVYLQKENIIDESGMPKERFSAEFPKEGPSILRIQQVVRGDSAAYFCASSLNQHGARDEKLFFGSGTQLSVL.